The clone carrying this T cell receptor (beta chain) has a count of ten or more. Its antigen is unidentified. The data are from a study of T cells in Graves' hyperthyroidism and ophthalmopathy. Study observations and caveats: Most clonotypes that expanded in the thyroid above 0.001 also showed up in blood. Before onset, by a median of about six months, the model predicted ophthalmopathy.

The TCR beta CDR3 regions underwent amplification using RNA transcripts as the source. Using the HTBI primer set, a first-round RT-PCR was run on the TCR CDR3. TCRdb re-called the multiplex PCR reads with MiXCR, one entry per CDR3 protein. The sample contains about 210,000 distinct CDR3 sequences, roughly a sixth of which appear only once. Diagnosis of hyperthyroidism was new in patients aged 18 to 65, and its duration was under 2 months. PBMCs were collected from an approximately 9.3 ml volume of fresh peripheral blood. Sequencing input: blood. The source of this sequence is a man aged 50 to 59 with Graves' hyperthyroidism.

The chain's CDR3 is CASRTRLAGGYEQYF. CDR3 in DNA: TGTGCCAGCAGGACGCGACTAGCGGGAGGGTACGAGCAGTACTTC. This rearrangement joins TRBV2 to TRBJ2-7; TRBD2 agrees at 14 bases. This CDR3 contains 15 residues. Germline CDR1 SNHLY, CDR2 FYNNEI. J gave up 4 bases and V 6 bases, and 5 bases lay outside the gene matches.